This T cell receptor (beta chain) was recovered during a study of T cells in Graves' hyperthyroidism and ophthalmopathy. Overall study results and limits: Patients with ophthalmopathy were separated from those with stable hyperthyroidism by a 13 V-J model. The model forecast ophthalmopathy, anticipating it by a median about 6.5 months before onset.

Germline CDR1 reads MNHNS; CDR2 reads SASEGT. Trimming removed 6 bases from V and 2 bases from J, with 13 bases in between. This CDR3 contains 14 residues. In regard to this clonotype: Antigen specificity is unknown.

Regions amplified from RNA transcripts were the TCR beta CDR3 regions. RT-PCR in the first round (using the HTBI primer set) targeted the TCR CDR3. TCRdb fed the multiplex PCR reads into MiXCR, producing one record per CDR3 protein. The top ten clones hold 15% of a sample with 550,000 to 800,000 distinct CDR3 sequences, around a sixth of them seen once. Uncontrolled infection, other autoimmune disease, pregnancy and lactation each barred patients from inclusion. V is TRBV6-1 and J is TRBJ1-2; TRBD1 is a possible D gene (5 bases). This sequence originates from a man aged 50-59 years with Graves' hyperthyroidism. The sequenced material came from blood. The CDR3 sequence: CASRTRGSNYGYTF. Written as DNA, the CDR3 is TGTGCCAGCAGGACAAGGGGCTCCAACTATGGCTACACCTTC.